One sample yielded the 7 T cell receptor beta chains listed below, sequenced in a study of early T cells in non-severe SARS-CoV-2 infection. TCRdb processed the 5' RACE reads anew with MiXCR; each CDR3 protein has one entry. The sample gives 35,000 to 40,000 distinct CDR3 sequences, around 6.1% of which show up once; around 25% is in the top ten. Sequenced sample: whole blood. The receptor source for this set is an adult who was a healthcare worker with PCR-confirmed SARS-CoV-2 infection or an uninfected control (not recorded which).

This clonotype was seen more than once but under ten times. The chain carries TRBV20-1 and TRBJ2-3; TRBD2 aligns across 13 bases. CDR3 size: 14 residues. After removal of 5 bases from V and 6 bases from J, the junction contained 5 bases not matched to a gene. CDR1 is DFQATT, CDR2 SNEGSKA, per germline (reference sequence). In nucleotides, the CDR3 is TGCAGTGCTCCGACTAGCGGGAGGTTCGATACGCAGTATTTT. The encoded protein is CSAPTSGRFDTQYF.

This clonotype was observed many times. The rearrangement joins TRBV11-2 to TRBJ2-1, with TRBD2 matching 9 bases. The CDR3 runs 18 residues. Per germline, CDR1 SGHAT and CDR2 FQNNGV. Unmatched junction bases numbered 19, after V lost 5 bases and J lost 8 bases. CDR3 residues: CASSPRGGGLARKDEQFF. CDR3 bases: TGTGCCAGCAGCCCCCGGGGTGGGGGACTAGCACGTAAGGATGAGCAGTTCTTC.

This clonotype has more than one count but fewer than ten. The chain links TRBV18 to TRBJ2-3, with D tentatively TRBD1 (6 bases). Trimming left V 5 bases short and J 2 bases short, with 17 bases between. Germline CDR1 and CDR2: KGHSH and LQKENI. CDR3 length: 16 amino acids. The CDR3 DNA reads TGTGCCAGCTCAACGGGACAACGAGGGTACACAGATACGCAGTATTTT. It specifies CASSTGQRGYTDTQYF.

CDR3 in amino acids: CASSLDRQRGTQYF. The CDR3 nucleotides are TGTGCCAGCAGCTTAGACCGGCAAAGGGGGACCCAGTACTTC. The rearrangement links TRBV11-2 to TRBJ2-5; D is perhaps TRBD1 (5 bases). There are 14 residues in the CDR3. V gave up 0 bases and J gave up 7 bases, with 12 bases separating them. Germline CDR1 SGHAT, CDR2 FQNNGV.

This clonotype was detected many times. V is TRBV18 and J is TRBJ2-5; TRBD1 or TRBD2 may be the D gene (5 bases each). V gave up 6 bases and J gave up 1 base, with 12 bases separating them. Germline-derived CDR1 and CDR2 are KGHSH and LQKENI. This CDR3 comprises 14 residues. The CDR3 region has the DNA TGTGCCAGCTCCCCGGGACGGTCCCAAGAGACCCAGTACTTC. Residues: CASSPGRSQETQYF.

V gene TRBV20-1 combines with J gene TRBJ2-7, with D unresolved. Per germline, CDR1 DFQATT and CDR2 SNEGSKA (reference sequence). Trimming took off 0 bases at V and 5 bases at J, with 14 bases between the two ends. The CDR3 sequence is 14 residues long. The CDR3 region has the DNA TGCAGTGCTAGAGATGTGACGGCGGTCCACGAGCAGTACTTC. Amino acid sequence: CSARDVTAVHEQYF.

Only a few counts were recorded for this clonotype. The V and J genes are TRBV7-2 and TRBJ2-5; D is perhaps TRBD2 (5 bases). Germline V gene lookup returns CDR1 SGHTA and CDR2 FQGNSA. V shed 5 bases and J shed 4 bases, with 14 bases lying between them. The CDR3 is 14 residues long. CDR3 in amino acids: CASSRGLTPETQYF. The DNA of the CDR3 is TGTGCCAGCAGCAGAGGGCTGACGCCAGAGACCCAGTACTTC.